What follows are 13 T cell receptor beta chains derived from one specimen sequenced in a study of T cell responses to AZD1222 COVID-19 vaccine. The repertoire was sequenced with immunoSEQ multiplex PCR; TCRdb's copy has only in-frame clones and lacks some. The sample has approximately 170,000 clones, roughly 85% seen once; the top ten hold 0.95% to 1.1%. The sequenced sample was peripheral blood, obtained 28 days after the second AZD1222 dose. The receptor source for this set is an adult who received the AZD1222 COVID-19 vaccine.

V usage is TRBV2 and J usage is TRBJ1-2; D is undetermined. The CDR3 has 12 residues. CDR1 and CDR2 from the germline V gene are SNHLY and FYNNEI. Trimming pared 10 bases from V and 1 base from J, leaving 10 bases between. In nucleotides, the CDR3 is TGTGCCAACTTGGCTGTTAACTATGGCTACACCTTC. It encodes CANLAVNYGYTF.

This clone has a single count. The rearrangement uses TRBV4-1 and TRBJ2-7; D is perhaps TRBD2 (6 bases). The germline V gene has CDR1 MGHRA and CDR2 YSYEKL. This CDR3 is 18 amino acids long. Trimming pared 0 bases from V and 0 bases from J, leaving 18 bases between. Here the CDR3 reads CASSQDRPGVLSSYEQYF. In DNA, the CDR3 is TGCGCCAGCAGCCAAGATAGGCCGGGGGTACTCAGCTCCTACGAGCAGTACTTC.

This chain uses TRBV19 with TRBJ1-3; D possibly corresponds to TRBD1 (5 bases). CDR1 and CDR2 from the germline V gene are LNHDA and SQIVND (reference sequence). The CDR3 contains 15 residues. The V end was cut by 3 bases, the J end by 0 bases, with 9 bases between. The CDR3 region is CASSIADTSGNTIYF. The CDR3, as DNA: TGTGCCAGTAGTATTGCGGACACCTCTGGAAACACCATATATTTT.

The chain uses TRBV5-1 and TRBJ1-2; no clear D. V lost 0 bases to trimming and J lost 2 bases, with 11 bases between them. Germline values: CDR1 SGHRS, CDR2 YFSETQ. There are 15 residues in the CDR3. CDR3 bases: TGCGCCAGCAGCTTGGAGGGTAGGGTCAACTATGGCTACACCTTC. It specifies CASSLEGRVNYGYTF.

This rearrangement joins TRBV2 to TRBJ1-3; no clear D gene. CDR3 size: 11 residues. The V end was cut by 6 bases, the J end by 5 bases, with 5 bases between. Germline V gene sequence: CDR1 SNHLY, CDR2 FYNNEI. The CDR3 DNA sequence: TGTGCCAGCAGGAGGAGAAACACCATATATTTT. This encodes CASRRRNTIYF.

This chain links TRBV11-2 with TRBJ2-7, with 9 bases lining up with TRBD1. J was trimmed by 3 bases and V by 3 bases; bases with no gene match: 6. The CDR3 consists of 15 residues. Germline CDR1 is SGHAT and CDR2 is FQNNGV. Here the CDR3 DNA reads TGTGCCAGCAGCTTGGGACAGGGCTGGGGCTACGAGCAGTACTTC. The encoded protein is CASSLGQGWGYEQYF.

This chain links TRBV4-1 with TRBJ2-2; D is possibly TRBD2 (5 bases). CDR1 MGHRA and CDR2 YSYEKL come from the germline V gene. The V end lost 1 base, the J end lost 4 bases, and 10 bases lay between the germline ends. The CDR3 totals 15 residues. The CDR3 region has the DNA TGCGCCAGCAGCCAAGGGTCGGGGTTCACCGGGGAGCTGTTTTTT. Translated: CASSQGSGFTGELFF.

The genes are TRBV2 and TRBJ2-7; TRBD2 matches 7 bases. V trimming: 2 bases; J trimming: 3 bases; junction bases outside the gene matches: 25. This CDR3 comprises 21 residues. Germline CDR1 and CDR2: SNHLY and FYNNEI. The CDR3 DNA sequence: TGTGCCAGCAGTGAATACCCTTCCCCTAGCCGGGGGGTTGGTGACTACTACGAGCAGTACTTC. Its protein product is CASSEYPSPSRGVGDYYEQYF.

J is TRBJ1-2 and V is TRBV6-5; unclear D gene. Germline CDR1 and CDR2: MNHEY and SVGAGI. V lost 4 bases and J lost 3, with 3 bases in between. The CDR3 covers 11 residues. DNA of the CDR3: TGTGCCAGCAGTTCCTACTATGGCTACACCTTC. Amino acids: CASSSYYGYTF.

The chain carries TRBV7-9 and TRBJ2-7; D remains unclear. The CDR3 is 17 amino acids. Germline V gene data show CDR1 as SEHNR and CDR2 as FQNEAQ (reference sequence). V was trimmed by 4 bases and J by 2 bases, leaving 21 bases between them. The CDR3 coding sequence is TGTGCCAGCAGCTCAAGTATGTTGGTTGGACGGCCCTACGAGCAGTACTTC. It is translated as CASSSSMLVGRPYEQYF.

This chain joins TRBV6-1 and TRBJ1-5; D remains unclear. The CDR3 spans 15 residues. V was clipped by 2 bases and J by 6 bases, with 14 bases between them. Germline V CDR1 and CDR2: MNHNS, SASEGT. This CDR3 reads CASSEQEGTLQPQHF. The CDR3 nucleotides read TGTGCCAGCAGTGAACAGGAAGGAACTCTTCAGCCCCAGCATTTT.

This clone was observed a single time. The chain has TRBV11-2 and TRBJ1-3; D not resolved. CDR1 is SGHAT, CDR2 FQNNGV, per germline. V was pared by 5 bases and J by 1 base, with 15 bases between. This CDR3 comprises 16 residues. CDR3 amino acids: CASSRIGQRSGNTIYF. CDR3 DNA sequence: TGTGCCAGCAGCCGAATAGGGCAGAGGTCTGGAAACACCATATATTTT.

V gene TRBV11-2 combines with J gene TRBJ1-1; no reliable D call. V was pared by 4 bases and J by 0 bases, with 9 bases between. This CDR3 region has 14 residues. The germline V gene encodes CDR1 SGHAT and CDR2 FQNNGV. CDR3 residues: CASSSNTMNTEAFF. CDR3 nucleotide sequence: TGTGCCAGCAGCTCCAACACCATGAACACTGAAGCTTTCTTT.